The sequence of this TCR beta chain was determined in a study of blood T cell repertoires in COVID-19 (dated by TCRdb to 2020 to 2022). About the investigation overall: Samples from collaborators originated in the United States, Italy and Spain and spanned both the acute and convalescent phases of COVID-19. Subjects who had been exposed to COVID-19, were actively infected with it, or had recovered from it provided the deeply sampled blood TCRbeta repertoires that made up the dataset. The samples were drawn from two sources: the first 160 participants of the ongoing ImmuneRACE study, and over 950 subjects contributed by 6 global collaborators. The repertoires were released in a freely available public database intended as a resource for research on the immune response to SARS-CoV-2. Nearly every sample came with metadata listing a de-identified subject ID, COVID-19 status, age in years and sex. The prospective study material was composed of cDNA or gDNA derived from T cells, B-cell-depleted T cells, or PBMCs. Where available, HLA class I and class II types were taken from metadata supplied by the sample provider and were not determined by assay-based typing.

At one collaborating source in Seattle, patients were enrolled during active infection and were followed longitudinally through the course of disease. Collaborating institutions collected whole blood in K2EDTA tubes following their own protocols. Collaborator samples were shipped for TCRbeta analysis as frozen whole blood, isolated PBMCs, or DNA extracted from either sample type. Worth noting for this clone: It lacks a known antigen. Base qualities are missing; no much larger clone stands one base away.

Findings and caveats that apply to the study as a whole: How much clinical and demographic metadata was included differed by source and by participant, and the metadata was provided uncurated.

The immunoSEQ Assay, a bias-controlled multiplex PCR, was used to amplify TCRbeta CDR3 regions from genomic DNA. The original pipeline was this. The number of nucleated cells in each sample was estimated from the amplification of reference gene primers within the assay. To quantify the absolute abundance of each unique TCRbeta CDR3 rearrangement, sequence reads were collapsed and filtered. For each sample, productive Simpson clonality was calculated by taking the square root of Simpson's diversity index across productive rearrangements. The clones in this table, taken by TCRdb from immuneACCESS, are in-frame only. Not every clone is retained; where verified, under half of the shortfall comes from an unresolved V gene, and the cause of the rest is unknown. V, J and clone size reflect that table, while D and trimming were determined from the DNA. For this sample the table gives about 220,000 clones, of which around 86% were detected only once. The top ten hold 5.2% of the sample.

Taken from cysteine to phenylalanine, the CDR3 has 14 residues. Only the CDR3 DNA stays, 42 bases, in frame from base 1. V is cut back by 7 bases and J by 9 bases, with 10 bases in the junction unmatched. Via the germline V gene, CDR1 is MDHEN and CDR2 SYDVKM. This sequence was found in a woman between 65 and 79 years old with COVID-19, enrolled during active disease. Input material: peripheral blood. The chain joins TRBV28 to TRBJ2-2, with 8 bases matching TRBD1. The DNA reads TGTGCCAGCACCGGGACAGGTGGGCAGAGGGAGCTGTTTTTT. It translates as CASTGTGGQRELFF.